Each of the 24 T cell receptor beta chains below was sequenced from the same sample in a study of cytomegalovirus exposure and HLA in healthy donors. The PCR contained 60 Vbeta and 13 Jbeta primers. Here immunoSEQ multiplex PCR was the method, and the copy in TCRdb shows in-frame clones only, minus some. This sample contains about 82,000 clones. Sequencing input: PBMCs. These receptor sequences come from a woman aged 25-40 years in good health and CMV-seronegative.

J is TRBJ1-1 and V is TRBV29-1; TRBD1 aligns across 7 bases. The germline V gene has CDR1 SQVTM and CDR2 ANQGSEA. This CDR3 is 13 amino acids long. The junction had 9 bases not matched to a gene; V was cut back by 5 bases and J by 6 bases. Here the CDR3 DNA reads TGCAGCGTTAAGGACAGGAGTAGATCTGAAGCTTTCTTT. Translating it yields CSVKDRSRSEAFF.

The chain carries TRBV5-6 and TRBJ2-3, with D maybe TRBD2 (7 bases). V lost 4 bases and J 1 base, leaving 13 bases between the germline ends. Germline CDR1 SGHDT, CDR2 YYEEEE. There are 15 residues in the CDR3. This CDR3 reads CASSVDGGRTDTQYF. CDR3 coding DNA: TGTGCCAGCAGCGTGGACGGGGGGCGCACAGATACGCAGTATTTT.

A note on this clone: The sample has other DNA sequences that encode this CDR3 too. V gene TRBV5-1 combines with J gene TRBJ2-2; 8 bases agree with TRBD2. The V and J ends lost 4 bases and 5 bases, in that order; junction bases with no gene match: 4. This CDR3 is built from 14 residues. Germline CDR1 is SGHRS and CDR2 is YFSETQ. CDR3 DNA sequence: TGCGCCAGCAGCCCTCGGGGGGGGACCGGGGAGCTGTTTTTT. It is translated as CASSPRGGTGELFF.

J is TRBJ2-1 and V is TRBV5-1; TRBD2 aligns across 9 bases. Per the germline V gene, CDR1 is SGHRS and CDR2 is YFSETQ. The CDR3 has 15 amino acids. V shed 0 bases, J shed 6 bases, and the junction held 4 bases outside the gene matches. The CDR3 is CASSLGGGGANEQFF. The CDR3 DNA is TGCGCCAGCAGCTTGGGAGGCGGGGGGGCCAATGAGCAGTTCTTC.

The CDR3 sequence is CASSSRERGRRGYTF. The CDR3, as DNA: TGTGCCAGCAGCTCCCGGGAAAGGGGGCGCCGGGGCTACACCTTC. The V and J genes are TRBV6-1 and TRBJ1-2; 7 nucleotides line up with TRBD1. Germline CDR1 MNHNS, CDR2 SASEGT. The CDR3 totals 15 residues. V shed 6 bases, J shed 8 bases, and the junction held 15 bases outside the gene matches.

The rearrangement uses TRBV25-1 and TRBJ2-1; D perhaps matches TRBD1 (5 bases). The CDR3 has 13 residues. CDR1 MGHDK and CDR2 SYGVNS come from the germline V gene. With 5 bases removed from V and 4 bases from J, the gap between germline ends came to 9 bases. Written as DNA, the CDR3 is TGTGCCAGCAGTAAGACAGAATACAATGAGCAGTTCTTC. Its translation: CASSKTEYNEQFF.

This chain joins TRBV5-5 and TRBJ2-2, with D perhaps TRBD1 (5 bases). Trimming pared 0 bases from V and 7 bases from J, leaving 10 bases between. The V gene's germline CDR1 is SGHKS and CDR2 YYEKEE (reference sequence). CDR3 length: 14 amino acids. Here the CDR3 reads CASSLVAGNGELFF. Written as DNA, the CDR3 is TGTGCCAGCAGCTTGGTTGCAGGGAACGGGGAGCTGTTTTTT. Full variable domain (rest looked up from reference TRBV5-5 and TRBJ2-2): DAGVTQSPTHLIKTRGQQVTLRCSPISGHKSVSWYQQVLGQGPQFIFQYYEKEERGRGNFPDRFSARQFPNYSSELNVNALLLGDSALYLCASSLVAGNGELFFGEGSRLTVL.

The chain recombines TRBV4-1 with TRBJ2-7; a weak D match, TRBD2 (6 bases). This CDR3 contains 15 residues. Trimming pared 0 bases from V and 7 bases from J, leaving 16 bases between. The germline V gene has CDR1 MGHRA and CDR2 YSYEKL. In DNA, the CDR3 is TGCGCCAGCAGCCAAGACCGGGGGTCTTCTCGGGAGCAGTACTTC. Encoded protein: CASSQDRGSSREQYF.

The chain employs TRBV30 and TRBJ1-3, with D unresolved. Germline V lookup: CDR1 GTSNPN, CDR2 SVGIG (reference sequence). The germline V and J ends were trimmed by 1 base and 0 bases, with 7 bases remaining between them. CDR3 size: 14 residues. For the CDR3, the DNA is TGTGCCTGGAGTGGTGACTTCTCTGGAAACACCATATATTTT. It translates to CAWSGDFSGNTIYF.

The chain has TRBV30 and TRBJ1-1, with TRBD1 matching over 7 bases. Trimming took 6 bases from V and 4 from J; bases not matched to a gene: 8. Germline V lookup: CDR1 GTSNPN, CDR2 SVGIG (reference sequence). This CDR3 is 13 amino acids long. This chain's CDR3 is CACSKGAGTEAFF. The CDR3 nucleotides are TGTGCCTGTTCCAAGGGGGCCGGCACTGAAGCTTTCTTT. Full variable domain (remainder filled in from reference TRBV30 and TRBJ1-1): SQTIHQWPATLVQPVGSPLSLECTVEGTSNPNLYWYRQAAGRGLQLLFYSVGIGQISSEVPQNLSASRPQDRQFILSSKKLLLSDSGFYLCACSKGAGTEAFFGQGTRLTVV.

The chain carries TRBV5-1 and TRBJ2-1; 13 bases align to TRBD2. Germline lookup yields CDR1 SGHRS and CDR2 YFSETQ. The junction had 2 bases not matched to a gene; V was cut back by 3 bases and J by 5 bases. The CDR3 covers 15 residues. The CDR3 loop reads CASSSGLAGNNEQFF. The DNA for the CDR3 is TGCGCCAGCAGCTCGGGACTAGCGGGAAACAATGAGCAGTTCTTC.

This rearrangement joins TRBV6-6 to TRBJ1-1; 10 bases line up with TRBD1. V was clipped by 6 bases and J by 0 bases; unmatched bases: 4. Germline CDR1 MNHNY, CDR2 SVGAGI (reference sequence). The CDR3 is 15 amino acids. The CDR3 is CASSYGQGVNTEAFF. Written as DNA, the CDR3 is TGTGCCAGCAGCTACGGACAGGGGGTGAACACTGAAGCTTTCTTT.

V is TRBV6-4 and J is TRBJ1-2, with a weak D call TRBD1 (5 bases). Germline V CDR1 and CDR2: MRHNA, SNTAGT. This CDR3 comprises 13 residues. V lost 6 bases to trimming and J lost 5 bases, with 13 bases between them. CDR3 sequence (DNA): TGTGCCAGCAGCCCGGCTCAGGGTTATGGCTACACCTTC. Protein product: CASSPAQGYGYTF.

The chain has TRBV7-9 and TRBJ2-3, with 10 bases identical to TRBD2. Germline V gives CDR1 SEHNR, CDR2 FQNEAQ (reference sequence). V gave up 3 bases and J gave up 6 bases; unmatched junction bases: 6. This CDR3 is 15 amino acids long. For the CDR3, the DNA is TGTGCCAGCAGCTTTACAGCGGGGGGGCCTGATACGCAGTATTTT. It yields the protein CASSFTAGGPDTQYF.

The chain has TRBV11-2 and TRBJ2-5; 13 nucleotides match TRBD2. V shed 2 bases and J 3 bases; nucleotides not matched to a gene: 6. In germline, CDR1 is SGHAT, CDR2 FQNNGV. The CDR3 has 17 residues. CDR3 protein: CASSLRFGLAGEETQYF. The CDR3 DNA reads TGTGCCAGCAGCTTACGCTTTGGACTAGCGGGAGAAGAGACCCAGTACTTC.

The chain links TRBV29-1 to TRBJ2-5, with 7 bases aligning to TRBD1. V shed 6 bases, J shed 3 bases, and the junction held 10 bases outside the gene matches. This CDR3 is 14 amino acids long. Per the germline V gene, CDR1 is SQVTM and CDR2 is ANQGSEA. The CDR3 coding sequence is TGCAGCGTCGTCCTCGGACAGGCGAAAGAGACCCAGTACTTC. Its protein is CSVVLGQAKETQYF. Using reference TRBV29-1 and TRBJ2-5 for the parts outside the CDR3, the full variable domain is SAVISQKPSRDICQRGTSLTIQCQVDSQVTMMFWYRQQPGQSLTLIATANQGSEATYESGFVIDKFPISRPNLTFSTLTVSNMSPEDSSIYLCSVVLGQAKETQYFGPGTRLLVL.

The V and J genes are TRBV5-6 and TRBJ2-5, with 11 bases fitting TRBD2. Losses at the gene ends were 0 bases for V and 7 bases for J; bases not matched to a gene: 5. The CDR3 covers 15 residues. CDR1 is SGHDT and CDR2 is YYEEEE in the germline V gene. The CDR3: CASSLEGTSGRTQYF. Here the CDR3 DNA reads TGTGCCAGCAGCTTGGAAGGGACTAGCGGTAGGACCCAGTACTTC.

This chain joins TRBV30 and TRBJ2-2; 9 nucleotides agree with TRBD1. This CDR3 region has 15 residues. Unmatched junction bases numbered 8, after V lost 4 bases and J lost 5 bases. The germline V gene has CDR1 GTSNPN and CDR2 SVGIG (reference sequence). CDR3 nucleotide sequence: TGTGCCTGGAAAACAGGGGGCGAGAGGACCGGGGAGCTGTTTTTT. This encodes CAWKTGGERTGELFF.

J is TRBJ2-7 and V is TRBV18; weak D call: TRBD1 (6 bases). V dropped 5 bases and J dropped 0 bases, with 8 bases sitting between them. Germline V CDR1 and CDR2: KGHSH, LQKENI. This CDR3 contains 13 residues. DNA of the CDR3: TGTGCCAGCTCAGCGGACAGCTCCTACGAGCAGTACTTC. Its translation: CASSADSSYEQYF.

The CDR3 protein is CASSSEGHAYEQYF. The CDR3 nucleotides read TGTGCCAGCAGCAGCGAGGGACATGCTTACGAGCAGTACTTC. The chain is built from TRBV7-2 and TRBJ2-7; D is perhaps TRBD1 (6 bases). V lost 5 bases and J 4 bases, leaving 15 bases between the germline ends. CDR1 is SGHTA and CDR2 is FQGNSA in the germline V gene. The CDR3 extends over 14 amino acids.

The chain links TRBV18 to TRBJ1-4, with 7 bases aligning to TRBD1. CDR3 length equals 13 residues. Looked up from germline, CDR1 is KGHSH and CDR2 is LQKENI. Unmatched junction bases numbered 6, after V lost 6 bases and J lost 8 bases. CDR3 residues: CASSFGTDEKLFF. DNA of the CDR3: TGTGCCAGCTCCTTCGGGACAGACGAAAAACTGTTTTTT.

The chain has TRBV29-1 and TRBJ2-5, with 9 bases lining up with TRBD2. Germline V gene sequence: CDR1 SQVTM, CDR2 ANQGSEA. There are 14 residues in the CDR3. With 3 bases clipped from V and 4 bases from J, the junction kept 6 bases outside the gene matches. The CDR3 sequence is CSVDTGTSTETQYF. CDR3 bases: TGCAGCGTTGACACCGGGACTAGCACAGAGACCCAGTACTTC.

The chain is built from TRBV7-9 and TRBJ2-1; D is ambiguous. This CDR3 has 13 residues. The germline gives CDR1 SEHNR, CDR2 FQNEAQ (reference sequence). V dropped 3 bases and J dropped 9 bases, with 12 bases sitting between them. This CDR3 is CASSFGLSGEQFF. CDR3 nucleotide sequence: TGTGCCAGCAGCTTTGGCCTGTCGGGTGAGCAGTTCTTC.

The rearrangement joins TRBV9 to TRBJ2-1; D remains unclear. The germline V gene has CDR1 SGDLS and CDR2 YYNGEE. The V end was cut by 0 bases, the J end by 3 bases, with 4 bases between. The CDR3 is made up of 13 amino acids. CDR3 DNA sequence: TGTGCCAGCAGCGTAGGAGACTACAATGAGCAGTTCTTC. Translation gives CASSVGDYNEQFF.